What follows are 18 T cell receptor beta chains derived from one specimen sequenced in a study of cytomegalovirus exposure and HLA in healthy donors (dated by TCRdb to about 2017). The library was generated by the immunoSEQ multiplex PCR assay. A mixture of 60 forward primers for TCR Vbeta segments and 13 reverse primers for TCR Jbeta segments was used in the multiplex PCR. Not all clones reach the TCRdb copy of this immuneACCESS table, which keeps in-frame sequences only. Checked studies attribute under half of the gap to unresolved V genes and leave the rest unexplained. The sample contains under 95,000 clones, about 8% of them found a single time. The ten biggest clones cover 2.3% of the sample. Sequencing used PBMCs. Receptor source: a man aged 45-65 years in good health and CMV-seronegative.

This clone was picked up a small number of times. This rearrangement joins TRBV6-5 to TRBJ1-6; 8 bases are a match to TRBD1. CDR1 and CDR2 from the germline V gene are MNHEY and SVGAGI. The length of the CDR3 is 14 residues. Losses at the gene ends were 5 bases for V and 9 bases for J; bases not matched to a gene: 6. The CDR3 DNA follows: TGTGCCAGCAGTATCCAGGGGGCAGGTTCACCCCTCCACTTT. Protein sequence: CASSIQGAGSPLHF.

This clone was detected many times. The chain has TRBV6-6 and TRBJ2-3; D might be TRBD1 (6 bases). In germline, CDR1 is MNHNY, CDR2 SVGAGI (reference sequence). This CDR3 region has 14 residues. V lost 3 bases to trimming and J lost 4 bases, with 11 bases between them. The CDR3 bases are TGTGCCAGCAGTTATCAGGGGTCCCCAGATACGCAGTATTTT. It encodes CASSYQGSPDTQYF.

The table lists this clone with a few counts. The V call is TRBV7-9, the J call TRBJ1-5; 7 bases are a match to TRBD1. Unmatched junction bases numbered 2, after V lost 5 bases and J lost 1 base. The CDR3 loop spans 14 amino acids. CDR1 and CDR2 from the germline V gene are SEHNR and FQNEAQ (reference sequence). The CDR3 region is CASSTQGSNQPQHF. Here the CDR3 DNA reads TGTGCCAGCAGCACACAGGGGAGCAATCAGCCCCAGCATTTT.

V usage is TRBV5-6 and J usage is TRBJ2-7, with 13 bases fitting TRBD2. Unmatched junction bases numbered 12, after V lost 1 base and J lost 2 bases. This CDR3 has 19 amino acids. Germline loops: CDR1 SGHDT, CDR2 YYEEEE. The CDR3 loop reads CASSLRASGTSGAPYEQYF. CDR3 nucleotides: TGTGCCAGCAGCTTGCGCGCCTCCGGGACTAGCGGGGCACCCTACGAGCAGTACTTC.

This clone has more than one count but fewer than ten. This chain connects TRBV5-4 to TRBJ2-3; TRBD2 agrees at 8 bases. Germline CDR1 SGHNT, CDR2 YYREEE (reference sequence). Germline trimming cut 3 bases from V and 4 bases from J; bases unmatched to any gene: 7. This CDR3 spans 15 amino acids. Here the CDR3 DNA reads TGTGCCAGCAGCTCTTCCGGGACTAGATCAGATACGCAGTATTTT. Residues: CASSSSGTRSDTQYF.

This clone has more than one count but fewer than ten. The chain carries TRBV18 and TRBJ2-3; possible D gene TRBD2, 6 bases. This CDR3 is 15 amino acids long. V lost 3 bases and J 5 bases, leaving 15 bases between the germline ends. Germline values: CDR1 KGHSH, CDR2 LQKENI. The CDR3, as DNA: TGTGCCAGCTCACCCCAAGGAGGGTCGGAAGATACGCAGTATTTT. Translated, it gives CASSPQGGSEDTQYF.

This clone was counted a few times. It is likely a read error, because the conserved phenylalanine at the end of the CDR3 is missing. CDR3 in DNA: TGTGCCAGCAGTTTAAAGGGGGTGGGTGGCTACACCCTC. It specifies CASSLKGVGGYTL. The chain links TRBV28 to TRBJ1-2; possibly TRBD1 for D (6 bases). The CDR3 length is 13 residues. V lost 2 bases, J lost 7 bases, and 11 bases lay in between. Germline CDR1 is MDHEN and CDR2 is SYDVKM.

V gene TRBV4-2 combines with J gene TRBJ2-2; D gene unclear. The V end lost 0 bases, the J end lost 6 bases, and 8 bases lay between the germline ends. The CDR3 runs 14 residues. CDR1 is LGHNA, CDR2 YNFKEQ, per germline. The CDR3 region is CASSQDMGAGELFF. CDR3 DNA sequence: TGTGCCAGCAGCCAAGATATGGGCGCCGGGGAGCTGTTTTTT.

J is TRBJ2-7 and V is TRBV27, with 7 positions matching TRBD1. J was trimmed by 4 bases and V by 4 bases; bases with no gene match: 13. Germline V gene sequence: CDR1 MNHEY, CDR2 SMNVEV (reference sequence). CDR3 size: 16 residues. The chain's CDR3 is CASSSLSGQSFYEQYF. DNA for the CDR3: TGTGCCAGCAGTTCGCTTTCGGGACAGAGCTTTTACGAGCAGTACTTC.

V is TRBV7-9 and J is TRBJ1-5; 7 bases agree with TRBD1. Germline V gives CDR1 SEHNR, CDR2 FQNEAQ (reference sequence). The ends lost 4 bases at V and 0 bases at J; junction bases unmatched: 6. This CDR3 has 16 amino acids. DNA for the CDR3: TGTGCCAGCAGCTCTGGACAGGACAATAGCAATCAGCCCCAGCATTTT. It encodes CASSSGQDNSNQPQHF.

This clone was counted between two and nine times. The V call is TRBV7-8, the J call TRBJ2-7; perhaps TRBD1 as D (6 bases). The V and J ends lost 2 bases and 6 bases respectively, with 17 bases between them. The CDR3 is made up of 15 amino acids. Looked up from germline, CDR1 is SGHVS and CDR2 is FQNEAQ. The CDR3 coding sequence is TGTGCCAGCAGCTTACGGCCTCAAACAGGGTTCGAGCAGTACTTC. Amino acid sequence: CASSLRPQTGFEQYF.

This rearrangement joins TRBV6-1 to TRBJ1-2; 9 positions agree with TRBD1. Germline CDR1 reads MNHNS; CDR2 reads SASEGT. The CDR3 is made up of 15 amino acids. The V segment lost 4 bases and the J segment 7 bases; nucleotides outside the gene matches: 10. The CDR3 DNA follows: TGTGCCAGCAGTGTTCGTCCCGGGACAGGGTTTGGCTACACCTTC. Translation gives CASSVRPGTGFGYTF.

Turning to this clone: The junction differs from germline at one of its ends, possibly a read error. V usage is TRBV5-1 and J usage is TRBJ2-1; tentatively, D is TRBD1 (5 bases). From germline, CDR1 is SGHRS and CDR2 YFSETQ. The CDR3 length is 14 residues. The CDR3 is CVSSSFQGNNEQFF. DNA for the CDR3: TGCGTCAGCAGCTCCTTCCAGGGAAACAATGAGCAGTTCTTC.

The chain combines TRBV27 with TRBJ2-1, with 9 bases aligning to TRBD2. CDR3 size: 20 residues. CDR1 is MNHEY and CDR2 is SMNVEV in the germline V gene (reference sequence). The junction had 26 bases not matched to a gene; V was cut back by 5 bases and J by 9 bases. The DNA for the CDR3 is TGTGCCAGCAGTCCCTGGGGGGGAGCGGGAGGTTTATCGCTGTCGGGTGAGCAGTTCTTC. This sequence encodes CASSPWGGAGGLSLSGEQFF.

This clone turned up a few times. V is TRBV5-5 and J is TRBJ2-1, with 12 bases lining up with TRBD2. This CDR3 contains 16 residues. J was trimmed by 7 bases and V by 0 bases; bases with no gene match: 5. Looked up from germline, CDR1 is SGHKS and CDR2 is YYEKEE (reference sequence). The CDR3 sequence is CASSLASGGARNEQFF. The CDR3, as DNA: TGTGCCAGCAGCTTGGCTAGCGGGGGGGCACGTAATGAGCAGTTCTTC.

This clone was seen a few times. The chain carries TRBV6-6 and TRBJ2-5; the D gene is possibly TRBD1 (6 bases). The end of the DNA aligns better with TRBJ2-7, so the J call may be wrong. The CDR3 totals 16 residues. CDR1 and CDR2 from the germline V gene are MNHNY and SVGAGI (reference sequence). The CDR3 spells CASSYRQGKSTYEQYF. CDR3 DNA sequence: TGTGCCAGCAGTTACCGCCAGGGGAAATCGACCTACGAGCAGTACTTC.

The genes are TRBV6-6 and TRBJ2-7, with TRBD1 as a possible D gene (6 bases). This CDR3 has 16 residues. Germline V gene sequence: CDR1 MNHNY, CDR2 SVGAGI (reference sequence). Trimming removed 0 bases from V and 2 bases from J, with 14 bases in between. In DNA form, the CDR3 reads TGTGCCAGCAGTTACTCTCCGGATGACAGGACCTACGAGCAGTACTTC. Translated: CASSYSPDDRTYEQYF.

The table lists this clone with a few counts. The same CDR3 can be traced to other DNA sequences in this sample. The V and J genes are TRBV6-5 and TRBJ2-5; 7 bases match TRBD2. V was clipped by 2 bases and J by 5 bases; unmatched bases: 8. CDR1 and CDR2 from the germline V gene are MNHEY and SVGAGI. The CDR3 sequence is 15 residues long. CDR3 region: CASSYGGGGMETQYF. Here the CDR3 DNA reads TGTGCCAGCAGTTACGGGGGGGGAGGGATGGAGACCCAGTACTTC.